This TCR beta chain was recovered during a study of monozygotic twins with inflammatory bowel disease. Study-level results: By inverse Simpson index, TCRbeta diversity was lower in IBD patients than in healthy co-twins. Neither one strong signal nor one clonotype associated with IBD was supported.

Each sample had eight separate cDNA synthesis reactions. The template switching step added UMIs that contained a 6-nucleotide sample barcode. After re-calling the 5' RACE reads, TCRdb lists one entry per CDR3 protein, DNA absent. This sample's table has about 200,000 distinct CDR3 sequences. As to this clonotype: Its antigen is undetermined.

The CDR3 totals 15 residues. Germline V gene data show CDR1 as SGHRS and CDR2 as YFSETQ. This receptor was taken from a human donor with ulcerative colitis or Crohn's disease, or a healthy co-twin of an affected twin (not recorded which). The chain employs TRBV5-1 and TRBJ2-1. The sequenced sample consisted of blood. CDR3: CASSFLLSSYNEQFF.